Here is one T cell receptor beta chain with its context. Its antigen is not identified. The data were taken from a study of T-cell memory formation after mild COVID-19. Whole-study context: There were largely donor-specific TCR clusters. Whole-study findings and limits: In pre-infection memory, a portion of responding clones appeared, which suggested that cross-reactive memory joined. There was no confirmation that second-wave clones peaking on day 37 were SARS-CoV-2 specific. The main location of contracting CD4+ clones was CM and EM, and that of contracting CD8+ clones was EMRA.

From germline, CDR1 is MNHEY and CDR2 SMNVEV (reference sequence). The J segment lost 5 bases and the V segment lost 6 bases, leaving 7 bases of the junction unmatched. The CDR3 has 16 residues. TCRdb itself ran the 5' RACE reads through MiXCR, one entry per CDR3 protein. The table shows 30,000 or so distinct CDR3 sequences, with around a fifth occurring only once. Input material: PBMCs or a T cell subset sorted from them (not recorded which). The rearrangement links TRBV27 to TRBJ2-5; TRBD2 matches at 15 bases. The receptor was derived from an adult who had mild COVID-19 (a few samples of this study predate the infection). Cell type and time point are not known. CDR3 residues: CASSGTSGRSWETQYF. CDR3 DNA sequence: TGTGCCAGCAGCGGGACTAGCGGGAGGTCATGGGAGACCCAGTACTTC.